A selection of T cell receptor beta chains follows, all from one sample in a study of monozygotic twins with inflammatory bowel disease. With the 5' RACE reads reprocessed, TCRdb shows one record per CDR3 protein and no DNA. The sample includes approximately 390,000 distinct CDR3 sequences. The sample comprised blood. Receptors were obtained from a human donor with ulcerative colitis or Crohn's disease, or a healthy co-twin of an affected twin (not recorded which). Each CDR3 is given with its conserved first and last residue.

V	J	CDR3
TRBV7-2	TRBJ2-3	CANPAASTDTQYF
TRBV19	TRBJ1-5	CASRQGARPQHF
TRBV5-5	TRBJ1-3	CASSLGWTDGNTIYF
TRBV6-2/TRBV6-3	TRBJ2-7	CASTHRQGSYEQYF
TRBV27	TRBJ2-5	CASRSGTGGIETQYF
TRBV11-2	TRBJ2-1	CASSLVRDGNEQFF
TRBV5-1	TRBJ2-7	CASSLLGRGRAYEQYF
TRBV7-8	TRBJ2-7	CASSRTDSYEQYF
TRBV30	TRBJ1-5	CAWSPGIMNQPQHF
TRBV20-1	TRBJ1-5	CSARGRGISNQPQHF
TRBV7-2	TRBJ1-6	CASSVTRLNSPLHF
TRBV3-1	TRBJ2-7	CASSQALHVYEQYF
TRBV5-1	TRBJ2-7	CASSVWTAGGLSYEQYF
TRBV20-1	TRBJ1-1	CSARGTANTEAFF
TRBV15	TRBJ2-7	CATSLGRDSRYEQYF
TRBV9	TRBJ2-2	CASSGPNRGVTGELFF
TRBV6-5	TRBJ2-1	CASSYSGQPYNEQFF
TRBV5-1	TRBJ2-4	CASSLAGGPNIQYF
TRBV30	TRBJ1-5	CAWSGLGQNNQPQHF
TRBV5-1	TRBJ2-2	CASSFGTTNTGELFF
TRBV30	TRBJ2-7	CAWSLIRAEQYF
TRBV29-1	TRBJ1-1	CSVRQGGDGTEAFF
TRBV27	TRBJ1-5	CASSQLGGYNRPQHF
TRBV4-1	TRBJ2-1	CASSQDRGNNEQFF
TRBV29-1	TRBJ1-4	CSARSTNEKLFF
TRBV7-6	TRBJ2-3	CASSTQGSTDTQYF
TRBV11-2	TRBJ2-5	CASSLRVGGGETQYF
TRBV5-1	TRBJ2-2	CASKEGARNTLGVNTGELFF
TRBV15	TRBJ2-3	CATSSRSGRRADTQYF
TRBV4-1	TRBJ1-2	CASSQPPTGGRNGYTF
TRBV29-1	TRBJ1-2	CSVGGTNYGYTF
TRBV28	TRBJ1-1	CASSFSYGREAFF
TRBV9	TRBJ2-7	CASSVAQGSYEQYF
TRBV7-3	TRBJ2-5	CASSLDQGGTQYF
TRBV11-3	TRBJ2-7	CASSRGIEQYF
TRBV3-1	TRBJ2-2	CASSQDPGGGNTGELFF
TRBV25-1	TRBJ1-2	CASSEFLGESYGYTF
TRBV27	TRBJ2-7	CASSSERVYEQYF
TRBV7-2	TRBJ1-1	CASSLGGTDAFF
TRBV29-1	TRBJ1-2	CSVVGQGGYGYTF
TRBV6-1	TRBJ2-7	CASSPRWTAGYEQYF
TRBV20-1	TRBJ1-2	CSARSDSSYGYTF
TRBV19	TRBJ2-7	CASSPAAGTRSYEQYF
TRBV20-1	TRBJ2-2	CSAPDRGHFPTGELFF
TRBV5-6	TRBJ2-3	CASSPVGGGTDTQYF
TRBV7-2	TRBJ2-7	CASSLNSKGHEQYF
TRBV7-9	TRBJ1-1	CASSLVGGGATEAFF
TRBV27	TRBJ2-1	CASSQNRDRGRNEQFF
TRBV10-3	TRBJ2-2	CAISDRGTQFANTGELFF
TRBV20-1	TRBJ2-7	CSARGAQGFESGVVVEQYF
TRBV7-2	TRBJ2-7	CASSFTLAPAYEQYF
TRBV30	TRBJ2-1	CAWRAGLAIEDEQFF
TRBV5-1	TRBJ2-1	CASSSGLAGGTGRDEQFF
TRBV7-2	TRBJ1-1	CASSLDWRSNGFF